These T cell receptor beta chains were read from a single sample in a study of blood T cells in healthy people across ages. TCRdb re-derived calls from the 5' RACE reads in MiXCR, one entry per CDR3 protein. The top ten hold roughly 3.5% of the sample, which has 600,000 to 1,000,000 distinct CDR3 sequences, just under 25% seen once. These data were also reused for a study on T cells of mothers and their children.

Sequencing was performed on blood. Every receptor here comes from a boy under 18 in good health. The CDR3 runs from the conserved cysteine through the conserved F or W. Fields, in order: D gene, V gene, J gene, clone size, CDR3 protein, CDR3 DNA. A D gene is named only where the DNA matches it firmly. Size is omitted from some rows. Given values are once, few, many or a class for expanded clones.

>NA|TRBV29-1|TRBJ1-1|NA
CSVEEPGVNTEAFF
TGCAGCGTTGAAGAGCCAGGGGTGAACACTGAAGCTTTCTTT
>NA|TRBV11-2|TRBJ1-4|NA
CASSFPGEATNEKLFF
TGTGCCAGCAGCTTCCCGGGGGAGGCAACTAATGAAAAACTGTTTTTT
>NA|TRBV28|TRBJ2-3|few
CASSLMSSGTDTQYF
TGTGCCAGCAGTTTAATGTCTAGCGGCACAGATACGCAGTATTTT
>TRBD1|TRBV18|TRBJ1-2|NA
CASSPRQGAGYGYTF
TGTGCCAGCTCACCACGACAGGGGGCTGGCTATGGCTACACCTTC
>NA|TRBV9|TRBJ1-3|few
CASSVTVGEGGNTIYF
TGTGCCAGCAGCGTAACAGTGGGTGAAGGAGGAAACACCATATATTTT
>NA|TRBV5-1|TRBJ2-4|NA
CASSLEENIQYF
TGCGCCAGCAGCTTGGAAGAAAACATTCAGTACTTC
>NA|TRBV4-3|TRBJ1-2|NA
CASSQEREGEYGYTF
TGCGCCAGCAGCCAAGAACGCGAGGGGGAGTATGGCTACACCTTC
>TRBD1|TRBV7-3|TRBJ2-5|NA
CASSPYGTAETQYF
TGTGCCAGCAGCCCGTACGGGACAGCCGAGACCCAGTACTTC
>NA|TRBV28|TRBJ2-7|NA
CASSLRDMLHEQYF
TGTGCCAGCAGTTTAAGGGACATGCTTCACGAGCAGTACTTC
>NA|TRBV5-6|TRBJ2-1|few
CASSLRVGLAYNEQFF
TGTGCCAGCAGCTTGCGGGTCGGGCTGGCCTACAATGAGCAGTTCTTC
>TRBD2|TRBV20-1|TRBJ2-1|NA
CSASLTSGRAHNEQFF
TGCAGTGCTAGCTTGACTAGCGGGAGGGCCCACAATGAGCAGTTCTTC
>NA|TRBV28|TRBJ1-6|few
CASYPGGEVSSLHF
TGTGCCAGCTATCCCGGGGGGGAGGTCAGTTCCCTCCACTTT